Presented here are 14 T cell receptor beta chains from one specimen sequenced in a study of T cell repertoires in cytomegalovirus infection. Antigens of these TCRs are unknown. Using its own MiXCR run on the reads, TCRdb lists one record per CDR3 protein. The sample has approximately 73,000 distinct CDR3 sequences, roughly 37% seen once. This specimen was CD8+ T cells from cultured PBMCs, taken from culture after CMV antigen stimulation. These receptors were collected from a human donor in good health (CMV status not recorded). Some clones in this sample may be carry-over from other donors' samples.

The CDR3 sequence: CASSLDVGGETQYF. CDR3 nucleotide sequence: TGTGCCAGCAGCTTAGACGTGGGAGGGGAGACCCAGTACTTC. The V and J genes are TRBV7-6 and TRBJ2-5, with 7 bases matching TRBD2. The CDR3 consists of 14 residues. From germline, CDR1 is SGHVS and CDR2 FNYEAQ. With 1 base clipped from V and 5 bases from J, the junction kept 4 bases outside the gene matches.

The chain's CDR3 is CASSEGTGDDSNQPQHF. The CDR3 DNA sequence: TGTGCCAGCAGCGAGGGGACAGGAGACGATAGCAATCAGCCCCAGCATTTT. V is TRBV5-6 and J is TRBJ1-5; 8 positions agree with TRBD1. V was clipped by 4 bases and J by 0 bases; unmatched bases: 9. Germline V gene lookup returns CDR1 SGHDT and CDR2 YYEEEE. The CDR3 is made up of 17 amino acids.

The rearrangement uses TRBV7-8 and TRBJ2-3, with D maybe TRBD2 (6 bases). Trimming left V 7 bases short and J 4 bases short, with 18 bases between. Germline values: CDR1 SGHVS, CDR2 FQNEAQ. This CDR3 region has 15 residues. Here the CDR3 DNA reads TGTGCCAGCACCCAGCTGGGACTCAATCCAGATACGCAGTATTTT. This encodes CASTQLGLNPDTQYF.

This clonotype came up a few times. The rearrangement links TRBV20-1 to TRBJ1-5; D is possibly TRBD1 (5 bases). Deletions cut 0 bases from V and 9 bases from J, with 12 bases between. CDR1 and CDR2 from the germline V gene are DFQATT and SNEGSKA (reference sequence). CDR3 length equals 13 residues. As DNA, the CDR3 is TGCAGTGCTAGAGATAGTCGGGGCGCGCCCCAGCATTTT. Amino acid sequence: CSARDSRGAPQHF.

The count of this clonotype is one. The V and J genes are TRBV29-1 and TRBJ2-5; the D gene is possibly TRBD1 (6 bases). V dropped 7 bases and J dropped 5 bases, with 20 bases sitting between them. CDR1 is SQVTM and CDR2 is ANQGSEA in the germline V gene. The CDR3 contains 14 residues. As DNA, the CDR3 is TGCAGCGGGAAAACACAGGGCCGGGTGGAGACCCAGTACTTC. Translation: CSGKTQGRVETQYF.

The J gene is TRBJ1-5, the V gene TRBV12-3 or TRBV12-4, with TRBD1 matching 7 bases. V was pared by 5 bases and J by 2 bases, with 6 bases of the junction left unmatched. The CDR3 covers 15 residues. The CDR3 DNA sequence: TGTGCCAGCAGTCGACAGGGTGTCGGCAATCAGCCCCAGCATTTT. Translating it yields CASSRQGVGNQPQHF.

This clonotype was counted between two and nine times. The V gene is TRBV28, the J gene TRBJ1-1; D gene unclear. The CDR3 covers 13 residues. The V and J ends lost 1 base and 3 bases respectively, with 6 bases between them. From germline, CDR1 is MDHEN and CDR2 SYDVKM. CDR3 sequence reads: CASSLFGDTEAFF. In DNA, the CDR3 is TGTGCCAGCAGTTTATTTGGGGACACTGAAGCTTTCTTT.

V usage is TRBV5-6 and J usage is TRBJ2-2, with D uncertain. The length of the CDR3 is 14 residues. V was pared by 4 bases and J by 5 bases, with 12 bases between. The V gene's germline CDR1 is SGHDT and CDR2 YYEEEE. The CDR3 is CASSLLDTTGELFF. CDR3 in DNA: TGTGCCAGCAGCCTCTTAGACACAACCGGGGAGCTGTTTTTT.

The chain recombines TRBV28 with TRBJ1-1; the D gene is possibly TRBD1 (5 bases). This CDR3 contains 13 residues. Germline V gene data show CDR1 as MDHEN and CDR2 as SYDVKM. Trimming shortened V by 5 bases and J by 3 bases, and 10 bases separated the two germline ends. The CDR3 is CASSPDTYTEAFF. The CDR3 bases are TGTGCCAGCAGTCCGGACACCTACACTGAAGCTTTCTTT.

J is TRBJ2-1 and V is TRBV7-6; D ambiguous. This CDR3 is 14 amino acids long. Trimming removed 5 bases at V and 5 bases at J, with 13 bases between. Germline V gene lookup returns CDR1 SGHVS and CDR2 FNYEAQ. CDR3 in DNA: TGTGCCAGCAGCAACCGGCCACTACACAATGAGCAGTTCTTC. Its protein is CASSNRPLHNEQFF. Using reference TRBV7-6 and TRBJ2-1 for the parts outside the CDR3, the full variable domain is GAGVSQSPRYKVTKRGQDVALRCDPISGHVSLYWYRQALGQGPEFLTYFNYEAQQDKSGLPNDRFSAERPEGSISTLTIQRTEQRDSAMYRCASSNRPLHNEQFFGPGTRLTVL.

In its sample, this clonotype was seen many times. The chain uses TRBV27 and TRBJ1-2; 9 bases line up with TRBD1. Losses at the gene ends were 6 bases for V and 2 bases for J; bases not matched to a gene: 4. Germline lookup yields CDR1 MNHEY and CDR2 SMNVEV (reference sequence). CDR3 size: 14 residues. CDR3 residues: CASRIQGANYGYTF. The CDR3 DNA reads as TGTGCCAGCAGGATACAGGGGGCAAACTATGGCTACACCTTC.

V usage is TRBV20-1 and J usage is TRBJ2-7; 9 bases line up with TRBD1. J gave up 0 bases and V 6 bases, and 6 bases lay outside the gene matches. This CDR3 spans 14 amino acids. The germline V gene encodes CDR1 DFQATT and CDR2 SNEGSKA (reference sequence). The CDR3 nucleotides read TGCAGTGCCAGCACAGGGGGCGACTCCTACGAGCAGTACTTC. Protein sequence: CSASTGGDSYEQYF.

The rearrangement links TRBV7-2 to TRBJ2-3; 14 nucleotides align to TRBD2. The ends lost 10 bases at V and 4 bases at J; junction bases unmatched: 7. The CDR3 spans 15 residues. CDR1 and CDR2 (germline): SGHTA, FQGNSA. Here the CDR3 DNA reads TGTGCCACCACGACTAGCGGGGGGGTAGCAGATACGCAGTATTTT. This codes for CATTTSGGVADTQYF.

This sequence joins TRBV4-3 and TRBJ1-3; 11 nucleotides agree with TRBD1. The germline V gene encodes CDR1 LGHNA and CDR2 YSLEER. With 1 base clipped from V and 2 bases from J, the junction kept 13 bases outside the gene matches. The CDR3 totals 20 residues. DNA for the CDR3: TGCGCCAGCAGCCAAGCCGCCGGGACAGGGGGTGCTTGGCCTGGAAACACCATATATTTT. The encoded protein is CASSQAAGTGGAWPGNTIYF.